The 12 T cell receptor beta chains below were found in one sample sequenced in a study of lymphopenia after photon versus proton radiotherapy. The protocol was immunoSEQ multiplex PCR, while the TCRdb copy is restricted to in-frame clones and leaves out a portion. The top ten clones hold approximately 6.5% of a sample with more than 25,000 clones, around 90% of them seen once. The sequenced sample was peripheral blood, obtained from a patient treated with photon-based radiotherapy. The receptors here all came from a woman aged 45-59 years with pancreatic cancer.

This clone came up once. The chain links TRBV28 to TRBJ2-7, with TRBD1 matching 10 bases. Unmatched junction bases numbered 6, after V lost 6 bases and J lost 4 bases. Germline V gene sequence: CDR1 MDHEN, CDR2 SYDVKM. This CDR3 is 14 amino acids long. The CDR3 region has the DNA TGTGCCAGCAGCTCGACAGGGGGCGAATACGAGCAGTACTTC. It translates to CASSSTGGEYEQYF.

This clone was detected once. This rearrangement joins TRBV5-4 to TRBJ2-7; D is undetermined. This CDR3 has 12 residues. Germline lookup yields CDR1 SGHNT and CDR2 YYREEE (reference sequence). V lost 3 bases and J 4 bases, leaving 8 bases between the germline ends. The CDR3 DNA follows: TGTGCCAGCAGCTCGCCTGGGTACGAGCAGTACTTC. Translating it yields CASSSPGYEQYF.

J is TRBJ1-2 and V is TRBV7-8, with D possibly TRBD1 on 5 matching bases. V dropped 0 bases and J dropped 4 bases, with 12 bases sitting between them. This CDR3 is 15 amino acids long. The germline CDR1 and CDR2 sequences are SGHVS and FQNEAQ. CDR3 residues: CASSLALGEGYGYTF. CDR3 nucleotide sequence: TGTGCCAGCAGCTTAGCGCTAGGGGAGGGCTATGGCTACACCTTC.

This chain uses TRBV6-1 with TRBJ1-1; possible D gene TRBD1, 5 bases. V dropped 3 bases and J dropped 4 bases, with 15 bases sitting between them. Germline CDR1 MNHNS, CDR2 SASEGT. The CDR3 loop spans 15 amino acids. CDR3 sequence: CASSEAVSGTTEAFF. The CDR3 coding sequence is TGTGCCAGCAGTGAGGCTGTTTCAGGGACCACTGAAGCTTTCTTT.

CDR3 sequence reads: CASSYSTGLRNYGYTF. The CDR3 DNA is TGTGCCAGCAGTTACTCGACAGGGCTGAGGAACTATGGCTACACCTTC. The V and J genes are TRBV6-5 and TRBJ1-2, with 7 bases matching TRBD1. CDR1 and CDR2 (germline): MNHEY, SVGAGI. Trimming removed 0 bases from V and 2 bases from J; junction bases left unmatched: 6. The CDR3 has 16 amino acids.

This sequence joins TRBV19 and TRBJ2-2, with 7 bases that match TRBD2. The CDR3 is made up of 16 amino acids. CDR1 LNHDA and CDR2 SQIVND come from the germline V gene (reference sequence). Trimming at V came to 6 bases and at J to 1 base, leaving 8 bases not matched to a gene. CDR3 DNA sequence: TGTGCCAGTAGGCCAGCGGGATCACTGAACACCGGGGAGCTGTTTTTT. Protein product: CASRPAGSLNTGELFF.

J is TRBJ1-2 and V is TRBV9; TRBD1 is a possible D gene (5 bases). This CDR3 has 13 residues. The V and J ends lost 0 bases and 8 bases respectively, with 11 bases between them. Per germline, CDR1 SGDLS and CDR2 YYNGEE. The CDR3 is CASSVVLGDGYTF. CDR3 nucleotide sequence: TGTGCCAGCAGCGTAGTCTTAGGGGACGGCTACACCTTC.

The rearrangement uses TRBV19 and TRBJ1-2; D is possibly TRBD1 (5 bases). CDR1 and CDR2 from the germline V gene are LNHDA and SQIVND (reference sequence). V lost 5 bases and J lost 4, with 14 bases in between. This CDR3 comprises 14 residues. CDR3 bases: TGTGCCAGTAGTTTAACAGGAGGCCTCTATGGCTACACCTTC. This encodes CASSLTGGLYGYTF.

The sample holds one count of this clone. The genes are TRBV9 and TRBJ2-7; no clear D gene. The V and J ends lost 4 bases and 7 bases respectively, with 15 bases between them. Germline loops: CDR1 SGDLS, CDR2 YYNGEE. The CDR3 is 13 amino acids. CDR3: CASSPDFLGEQYF. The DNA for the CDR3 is TGTGCCAGCAGCCCTGATTTCCTTGGGGAGCAGTACTTC.

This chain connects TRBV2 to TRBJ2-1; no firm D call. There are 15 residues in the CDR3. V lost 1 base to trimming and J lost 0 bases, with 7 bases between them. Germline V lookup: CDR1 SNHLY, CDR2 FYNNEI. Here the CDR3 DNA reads TGTGCCAGCAGTGAAGAGGGTTACTCCTACAATGAGCAGTTCTTC. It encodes CASSEEGYSYNEQFF.

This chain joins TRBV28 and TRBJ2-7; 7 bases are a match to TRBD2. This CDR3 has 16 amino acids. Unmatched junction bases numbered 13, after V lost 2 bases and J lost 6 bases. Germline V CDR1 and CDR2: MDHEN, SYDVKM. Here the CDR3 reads CASSLDRGGVLREQYF. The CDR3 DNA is TGTGCCAGCAGTTTAGACCGGGGAGGGGTTTTACGCGAGCAGTACTTC.

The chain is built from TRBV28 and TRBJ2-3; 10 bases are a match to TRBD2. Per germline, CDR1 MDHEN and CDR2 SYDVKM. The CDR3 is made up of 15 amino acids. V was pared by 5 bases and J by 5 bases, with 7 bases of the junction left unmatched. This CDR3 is CASSLAGDRGDTQYF. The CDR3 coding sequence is TGTGCCAGCAGTCTAGCGGGAGACCGGGGAGATACGCAGTATTTT.